A single sample gave rise to the 10 T cell receptor beta chains below, sequenced in a study of blood T cells in healthy people across ages. Using a J-beta primer mix together with a sample-barcoded 5' primer, a second PCR was run for about 6 to 11 cycles. TCRdb re-called the 5' RACE reads with MiXCR, one entry per CDR3 protein. The sample contains 750,000 to 950,000 distinct CDR3 sequences, 53% of which appear only once. The material sequenced was blood. These receptors were obtained from a man older than 75 in good health.

A few counts support this clonotype. J is TRBJ1-2 and V is TRBV29-1; TRBD1 agrees at 8 bases. There are 13 residues in the CDR3. Germline lookup yields CDR1 SQVTM and CDR2 ANQGSEA. V gave up 2 bases and J gave up 4 bases; unmatched junction bases: 3. The CDR3 coding sequence is TGCAGCGTTGAAACTGGACAGGGCTATGGCTACACCTTC. This sequence encodes CSVETGQGYGYTF.

The chain has TRBV3-1 and TRBJ2-1, with D unclear. V shed 2 bases and J shed 6 bases, with 8 bases lying between them. The CDR3 loop spans 13 amino acids. Germline V gene sequence: CDR1 LGHDT, CDR2 YNNKEL (reference sequence). The CDR3: CASSQSAINEQFF. CDR3 sequence (DNA): TGTGCCAGCAGCCAATCGGCCATCAATGAGCAGTTCTTC.

In this sample, this clonotype turned up a few times. V and J are TRBV5-1 and TRBJ2-4; 9 bases line up with TRBD2. The germline V gene has CDR1 SGHRS and CDR2 YFSETQ. Trimming took 5 bases from V and 6 from J; bases not matched to a gene: 6. The CDR3 totals 14 residues. CDR3 nucleotides: TGCGCCAGCAGACAGACTAGCGGATCAAACATTCAGTACTTC. Translation gives CASRQTSGSNIQYF.

This clonotype was detected only a few times. The chain links TRBV2 to TRBJ1-5; no firm D call. Trimming stripped 4 bases from V and 0 bases from J, with 4 bases between. CDR1 SNHLY and CDR2 FYNNEI come from the germline V gene. CDR3 length: 13 amino acids. CDR3 region: CASSGSSNQPQHF. The DNA for the CDR3 is TGTGCCAGCAGTGGGTCTAGCAATCAGCCCCAGCATTTT.

This clonotype was seen a handful of times. This sequence joins TRBV20-1 and TRBJ2-5, with no clear D. The CDR3 loop spans 12 amino acids. The V gene lost 3 bases and the J gene lost 4 bases, with 9 bases spanning the gap. The germline CDR1 and CDR2 sequences are DFQATT and SNEGSKA (reference sequence). The CDR3 sequence: CSASRLGETQYF. The CDR3 DNA follows: TGCAGTGCTAGCCGGCTAGGAGAGACCCAGTACTTC.

J is TRBJ2-5 and V is TRBV5-1, with D maybe TRBD2 (5 bases). CDR3 size: 13 residues. With 2 bases removed from V and 2 bases from J, the gap between germline ends came to 7 bases. Germline loops: CDR1 SGHRS, CDR2 YFSETQ. CDR3 protein: CASSFRTQETQYF. The CDR3 DNA reads as TGCGCCAGCAGCTTCAGGACTCAAGAGACCCAGTACTTC.

This clonotype was counted once. The rearrangement uses TRBV20-1 and TRBJ1-1; the D is unclear. There are 11 residues in the CDR3. Between the trimmed V and J ends, which lost 3 bases and 7 bases, there was a span of 9 bases. From germline, CDR1 is DFQATT and CDR2 SNEGSKA (reference sequence). In nucleotides, the CDR3 is TGCAGTGCTAGTAAACTCCGTGAAGCTTTCTTT. This gives the protein CSASKLREAFF.

This chain uses TRBV2 with TRBJ1-2; possibly TRBD1 for D (6 bases). The germline V and J ends were trimmed by 8 bases and 6 bases, with 19 bases remaining between them. Germline V gene sequence: CDR1 SNHLY, CDR2 FYNNEI. The CDR3 runs 14 residues. The CDR3 nucleotides are TGTGCCAGCTCGCTGGGGGGGGCGCGGCATGGCTACACCTTC. Its translation: CASSLGGARHGYTF.

This clonotype has just one count. This chain links TRBV28 with TRBJ2-1, with 7 bases identical to TRBD1. This CDR3 is built from 13 residues. Trimming removed 5 bases from V and 6 bases from J; junction bases left unmatched: 4. Germline loops: CDR1 MDHEN, CDR2 SYDVKM. As DNA, the CDR3 is TGTGCCAGCAGTCCAGACAGGGCCAATGAGCAGTTCTTC. This sequence encodes CASSPDRANEQFF.

V gene TRBV12-3 or TRBV12-4 combines with J gene TRBJ2-7, with D perhaps given as TRBD1 or TRBD2 (5 bases each). The CDR3 covers 16 residues. Trimming shortened V by 5 bases and J by 7 bases, and 24 bases separated the two germline ends. CDR3 in amino acids: CASSHTPGRGRQEQYF. In nucleotides, the CDR3 is TGTGCCAGCAGTCATACACCGGGACGGGGAAGGCAAGAGCAGTACTTC.